The 17 T cell receptor beta chains listed next were all sequenced from one sample in a study of early stage breast cancer tumors. Using immunoSEQ multiplex PCR, the repertoire was profiled, and TCRdb retains in-frame clones only, with some absent. The repertoire has tens of thousands of clones, under 95% of them found once; the top ten carry roughly 5%. Sequencing input: blood. The receptors originated from a person in their 70s with breast cancer.

This rearrangement joins TRBV25-1 to TRBJ2-1, with TRBD2 matching 9 bases. This CDR3 is built from 17 residues. V was pared by 5 bases and J by 8 bases, with 16 bases of the junction left unmatched. The germline gives CDR1 MGHDK, CDR2 SYGVNS. The CDR3 DNA is TGTGCCAGCAGTCCCCGTGGGCTAGCGGGAAGTGGAGATGAGCAGTTCTTC. Amino acids: CASSPRGLAGSGDEQFF. Drawing the rest from reference TRBV25-1 and TRBJ2-1, the complete variable domain is EADIYQTPRYLVIGTGKKITLECSQTMGHDKMYWYQQDPGMELHLIHYSYGVNSTEKGDLSSESTVSRIRTEHFPLTLESARPSHTSQYLCASSPRGLAGSGDEQFFGPGTRLTVL.

This sequence joins TRBV4-1 and TRBJ1-3; maybe TRBD1 (5 bases). The CDR3 loop spans 16 amino acids. Germline V gene sequence: CDR1 MGHRA, CDR2 YSYEKL. V was pared by 3 bases and J by 1 base, with 13 bases between. In DNA, the CDR3 is TGCGCCAGCAGCCAGATTAGACAGACATCTGGAAACACCATATATTTT. Translating it yields CASSQIRQTSGNTIYF.

The genes are TRBV5-1 and TRBJ1-4; TRBD1 matches at 8 bases. CDR3 length equals 14 residues. Losses at the gene ends were 6 bases for V and 6 bases for J; bases not matched to a gene: 7. CDR1 is SGHRS and CDR2 is YFSETQ in the germline V gene. This CDR3 reads CASNPPGQDEKLFF. In nucleotides, the CDR3 is TGCGCCAGCAACCCTCCGGGACAGGATGAAAAACTGTTTTTT.

The chain combines TRBV10-1 with TRBJ2-2; 8 bases fit TRBD1. Germline V gene lookup returns CDR1 WNHNN and CDR2 SYGVQD (reference sequence). The V segment lost 5 bases and the J segment 4 bases; nucleotides outside the gene matches: 6. The CDR3 spans 15 residues. CDR3 bases: TGCGCCAGCAGTCCAGGGGGCGCGGGCACCGGGGAGCTGTTTTTT. Amino acids: CASSPGGAGTGELFF.

V usage is TRBV2 and J usage is TRBJ1-2; D remains ambiguous. Trimming stripped 2 bases from V and 5 bases from J, with 12 bases between. Germline CDR1 and CDR2: SNHLY and FYNNEI. The length of the CDR3 is 14 residues. CDR3 amino acids: CASSEFVASYGYTF. For the CDR3, the DNA is TGTGCCAGCAGTGAATTTGTAGCAAGTTATGGCTACACCTTC.

This clone turned up a few times. This chain joins TRBV15 and TRBJ1-6; TRBD1 might be the D (5 bases). CDR1 LNHNV and CDR2 YYDKDF come from the germline V gene (reference sequence). The CDR3 length is 15 residues. Trimming shortened V by 5 bases and J by 7 bases, and 15 bases separated the two germline ends. The CDR3 here is CATSAPDRMNSPLHF. The DNA for the CDR3 is TGTGCCACCAGCGCACCCGACAGAATGAATTCACCCCTCCACTTT.

The rearrangement uses TRBV5-1 and TRBJ2-3; TRBD2 aligns across 13 bases. The CDR3 runs 16 residues. The germline V gene has CDR1 SGHRS and CDR2 YFSETQ. V lost 4 bases and J lost 5; bases outside the gene matches: 7. CDR3 protein: CASSRTSGGLQDTQYF. DNA for the CDR3: TGCGCCAGCAGCCGGACTAGCGGGGGACTACAAGATACGCAGTATTTT.

V is TRBV6-1 and J is TRBJ1-2; weak D call: TRBD1 (6 bases). Germline lookup yields CDR1 MNHNS and CDR2 SASEGT. This CDR3 comprises 13 residues. V lost 3 bases to trimming and J lost 4 bases, with 9 bases between them. CDR3: CASSEDRLYGYTF. The CDR3 nucleotides are TGTGCCAGCAGTGAGGACAGACTCTATGGCTACACCTTC.

CDR3 DNA: TGTGCCAGCAGCCAAGACTATTACAATGAGCAGTTCTTC. Encoded protein: CASSQDYYNEQFF. The chain recombines TRBV6-6 with TRBJ2-1; a weak D match, TRBD2 (5 bases). CDR3 length: 13 residues. V was clipped by 6 bases and J by 4 bases, with 10 bases between them. Germline CDR1 and CDR2: MNHNY and SVGAGI (reference sequence).

This chain connects TRBV15 to TRBJ1-4; D perhaps matches TRBD1 (6 bases). The V end lost 3 bases, the J end lost 0 bases, and 11 bases lay between the germline ends. Germline V gene lookup returns CDR1 LNHNV and CDR2 YYDKDF (reference sequence). The CDR3 covers 16 residues. The CDR3 DNA is TGTGCCACCAGCAGGAGACGGACAGCAACTAATGAAAAACTGTTTTTT. Translating gives CATSRRRTATNEKLFF.

This rearrangement joins TRBV19 to TRBJ2-2; D may be TRBD1 (6 bases). The CDR3 runs to 15 residues. From germline, CDR1 is LNHDA and CDR2 SQIVND (reference sequence). Between the trimmed V and J ends, which lost 5 bases and 1 base, there was a span of 11 bases. CDR3 nucleotide sequence: TGTGCCAGTAGTTGGACAGAGAGGAACACCGGGGAGCTGTTTTTT. As protein: CASSWTERNTGELFF.

The chain recombines TRBV2 with TRBJ1-5; possibly TRBD1 for D (6 bases). The CDR3 has 17 residues. CDR1 SNHLY and CDR2 FYNNEI come from the germline V gene. V was trimmed by 10 bases and J by 6 bases, leaving 28 bases between them. This CDR3 is CANEGTCSLLAGQPQHF. Here the CDR3 DNA reads TGTGCCAACGAGGGGACATGTAGCCTTTTGGCAGGTCAGCCCCAGCATTTT.

This chain links TRBV18 with TRBJ1-2, with 10 bases lining up with TRBD1. V shed 6 bases, J shed 8 bases, and the junction held 18 bases outside the gene matches. The length of the CDR3 is 17 residues. In germline, CDR1 is KGHSH, CDR2 LQKENI. The CDR3 sequence is CASSANGQGGATYGYTF. CDR3 coding DNA: TGTGCCAGCTCGGCTAACGGACAGGGGGGGGCTACCTACGGCTACACCTTC.

The CDR3 is CASSLGQGSYNSPLHF. CDR3 nucleotides: TGCGCCAGCAGCCTAGGACAGGGCTCCTATAATTCACCCCTCCACTTT. The chain recombines TRBV5-1 with TRBJ1-6; 8 nucleotides agree with TRBD1. The CDR3 is 16 residues long. V gave up 4 bases and J gave up 0 bases; unmatched junction bases: 3. Germline CDR1 and CDR2: SGHRS and YFSETQ.

The V and J genes are TRBV15 and TRBJ1-2, with a weak D call TRBD1 (5 bases). Trimming cost V 0 bases and J 6 bases, with 11 bases left between them. CDR3 length: 14 amino acids. Germline values: CDR1 LNHNV, CDR2 YYDKDF (reference sequence). CDR3 residues: CATSREAGLDGYTF. The CDR3 coding sequence is TGTGCCACCAGCAGAGAAGCAGGGTTAGATGGCTACACCTTC. Variable domain in full (rest from reference TRBV15 and TRBJ1-2): DAMVIQNPRYQVTQFGKPVTLSCSQTLNHNVMYWYQQKSSQAPKLLFHYYDKDFNNEADTPDNFQSRRPNTSFCFLDIRSPGLGDTAMYLCATSREAGLDGYTFGSGTRLTVV.

Turning to this clone: A read error may account for a junction end that differs from germline. V and J are TRBV4-3 and TRBJ1-2; TRBD1 is a possible D gene (6 bases). The CDR3 is 12 amino acids. Germline loops: CDR1 LGHNA, CDR2 YSLEER. CDR3 nucleotide sequence: TGCGCCAGCAGTCTAGGAACAGGGTTCGTGTCATTC. It yields the protein CASSLGTGFVSF.

V and J are TRBV7-2 and TRBJ2-5, with D uncertain. Germline V gives CDR1 SGHTA, CDR2 FQGNSA. The CDR3 length is 15 residues. Trimming shortened V by 1 base and J by 2 bases, and 11 bases separated the two germline ends. As DNA, the CDR3 is TGTGCCAGCAGCTTAGGAGTAACCACGCAAGAGACCCAGTACTTC. Translated: CASSLGVTTQETQYF.